The 18 T cell receptor beta chains reported below all come from one sample, sequenced in a study of shared clonotypes between healthy human individuals. TCRdb's copy holds only in-frame clones and misses some; the assay was immunoSEQ multiplex PCR. The data show more than 2 million clones, with around 96% seen just once and roughly 1% held by the top ten. Naive CD8 cells comprised CD45RO-negative, CCR7-positively selected cells, excluding terminally differentiated effector memory CD45RA+ cells. Sequenced material: naive CD8+ T cells sorted from blood. The receptors were sampled from a man aged 18 to 35 in good health.

The rearrangement links TRBV6-5 to TRBJ2-3, with D possibly TRBD2 on 6 matching bases. The CDR3 totals 16 residues. V lost 0 bases and J 2 bases, leaving 12 bases between the germline ends. The germline CDR1 and CDR2 sequences are MNHEY and SVGAGI. The CDR3 DNA is TGTGCCAGCAGTTACTCGATGGGGCGGGACACAGATACGCAGTATTTT. It translates to CASSYSMGRDTDTQYF.

J is TRBJ1-4 and V is TRBV11-2, with TRBD1 as a possible D gene (5 bases). Trimming cost V 5 bases and J 6 bases, with 16 bases left between them. This CDR3 has 15 amino acids. Per the germline V gene, CDR1 is SGHAT and CDR2 is FQNNGV. The CDR3 nucleotides read TGTGCCAGCAGCCTGGCCCCAGGGTTAGATGAAAAACTGTTTTTT. It translates to CASSLAPGLDEKLFF.

V usage is TRBV11-2 and J usage is TRBJ2-7; D unclear. The CDR3 spans 13 residues. Looked up from germline, CDR1 is SGHAT and CDR2 is FQNNGV. Trimming removed 5 bases from V and 0 bases from J, with 8 bases in between. The CDR3 loop reads CASSPSFSYEQYF. The CDR3 DNA is TGTGCCAGCAGCCCTAGTTTCTCCTACGAGCAGTACTTC.

As DNA, the CDR3 is TGTGCCAGTAGTTTAAATGCAGGGGCAACCGGGGAGCTGTTTTTT. Translating gives CASSLNAGATGELFF. The chain uses TRBV19 and TRBJ2-2, with D possibly being TRBD1 (6 bases). Germline V lookup: CDR1 LNHDA, CDR2 SQIVND (reference sequence). Trimming stripped 5 bases from V and 5 bases from J, with 15 bases between. The CDR3 runs to 15 residues. Full variable domain (rest looked up from reference TRBV19 and TRBJ2-2): DGGITQSPKYLFRKEGQNVTLSCEQNLNHDAMYWYRQDPGQGLRLIYYSQIVNDFQKGDIAEGYSVSREKKESFPLTVTSAQKNPTAFYLCASSLNAGATGELFFGEGSRLTVL.

This clone has a single count. The chain carries TRBV28 and TRBJ2-7; TRBD2 matches at 9 bases. J lost 7 bases, V lost 1 base, and 8 bases had no gene match. This CDR3 has 15 amino acids. Germline V gene sequence: CDR1 MDHEN, CDR2 SYDVKM. The CDR3 loop is CASSLSRGGANEQYF. The CDR3 DNA sequence: TGTGCCAGCAGTTTATCCCGCGGGGGGGCGAATGAGCAGTACTTC.

The chain links TRBV27 to TRBJ2-5, with a weak D call TRBD1 (5 bases). The CDR3 consists of 14 residues. Germline values: CDR1 MNHEY, CDR2 SMNVEV (reference sequence). The ends were cut back, 3 bases at V and 0 bases at J, with 8 bases in the middle. The CDR3 DNA follows: TGTGCCAGCAGTTTTTTGACAGACCAAGAGACCCAGTACTTC. Residues: CASSFLTDQETQYF.

This clone was recorded once. The chain couples TRBV6-6 to TRBJ2-7, with 9 bases fitting TRBD2. V shed 3 bases, J shed 6 bases, and the junction held 6 bases outside the gene matches. Germline CDR1 is MNHNY and CDR2 is SVGAGI (reference sequence). The CDR3 has 14 amino acids. CDR3 sequence reads: CASSYSGSVIEQYF. Here the CDR3 DNA reads TGTGCCAGCAGTTATAGCGGGAGCGTCATCGAGCAGTACTTC.

About this clone itself: The same CDR3 arises from other DNA sequences in this sample as well. The chain joins TRBV9 to TRBJ2-7, with 7 bases matching TRBD2. The J segment lost 2 bases and the V segment lost 0 bases, leaving 5 bases of the junction unmatched. This CDR3 has 15 amino acids. The germline gives CDR1 SGDLS, CDR2 YYNGEE. CDR3 in DNA: TGTGCCAGCAGCGTAGGTCTAGCGGAAACCTACGAGCAGTACTTC. Translation: CASSVGLAETYEQYF.

The chain joins TRBV7-3 to TRBJ2-1; tentatively, D is TRBD1 or TRBD2 (5 bases each). V shed 5 bases and J shed 11 bases, with 13 bases lying between them. Germline CDR1 and CDR2: SGHTA and FQGTGA. This CDR3 has 12 amino acids. The CDR3 DNA reads as TGTGCCAGCAGCGGTAGAGAGGGACAGCAGTTCTTC. Residues: CASSGREGQQFF.

This clone was counted once. The chain uses TRBV7-9 and TRBJ1-4; D is perhaps TRBD1 (6 bases). Germline V gene lookup returns CDR1 SEHNR and CDR2 FQNEAQ (reference sequence). With 7 bases removed from V and 5 bases from J, the gap between germline ends came to 14 bases. The CDR3 extends over 14 amino acids. The CDR3: CASTPEGGNEKLFF. The CDR3 coding sequence is TGTGCCAGCACCCCTGAGGGGGGAAATGAAAAACTGTTTTTT.

The chain combines TRBV30 with TRBJ2-5; a weak D match, TRBD1 (5 bases). The CDR3 contains 16 residues. The germline CDR1 and CDR2 sequences are GTSNPN and SVGIG (reference sequence). Trimming shortened V by 1 base and J by 0 bases, and 15 bases separated the two germline ends. The CDR3 nucleotides are TGTGCCTGGAGTGACAAGGGGAAAGCGTACCAAGAGACCCAGTACTTC. This codes for CAWSDKGKAYQETQYF. The variable domain in full, completed from reference TRBV30 and TRBJ2-5, reads SQTIHQWPATLVQPVGSPLSLECTVEGTSNPNLYWYRQAAGRGLQLLFYSVGIGQISSEVPQNLSASRPQDRQFILSSKKLLLSDSGFYLCAWSDKGKAYQETQYFGPGTRLLVL.

The chain combines TRBV10-3 with TRBJ2-1, with D hard to call. Trimming cost V 2 bases and J 4 bases, with 12 bases left between them. CDR3 length: 15 amino acids. CDR1 is ENHRY and CDR2 is SYGVKD in the germline V gene. The CDR3 reads CAISELPGSYNEQFF. CDR3 DNA: TGTGCCATCAGTGAGCTCCCGGGTAGTTACAATGAGCAGTTCTTC.

Note on this clone: The same CDR3 also results from other DNA sequences found in this sample. The chain combines TRBV7-9 with TRBJ2-1; unclear D gene. V was cut by 3 bases and J by 6 bases, with 6 bases left in between. The germline V gene encodes CDR1 SEHNR and CDR2 FQNEAQ (reference sequence). CDR3 length: 12 residues. The CDR3: CASSFTGNEQFF. The CDR3 bases are TGTGCCAGCAGCTTCACGGGCAATGAGCAGTTCTTC.

The J gene is TRBJ2-3, the V gene TRBV13, with D unclear. The CDR3 is 13 residues long. V was pared by 5 bases and J by 3 bases, with 9 bases between. Germline CDR1 and CDR2: PRHDT and FYEKMQ (reference sequence). CDR3 protein: CASSPPLTDTQYF. Written as DNA, the CDR3 is TGTGCCAGCAGCCCACCCCTGACAGATACGCAGTATTTT.

This clone was recorded only once. This chain joins TRBV30 and TRBJ1-1; tentative D call: TRBD1 (5 bases). CDR1 is GTSNPN, CDR2 SVGIG, per germline (reference sequence). The CDR3 runs to 12 residues. Trimming took 1 base from V and 8 from J, leaving 11 bases between them. The DNA of the CDR3 is TGTGCCTGGAGTGGTGTCGGGGGGGAAGCTTTCTTT. Its protein product is CAWSGVGGEAFF.

The chain uses TRBV6-6 and TRBJ1-5; unclear D gene. The germline V gene has CDR1 MNHNY and CDR2 SVGAGI (reference sequence). The CDR3 spans 14 residues. V dropped 6 bases and J dropped 3 bases, with 12 bases sitting between them. This CDR3 reads CASSPADSNQPQHF. As DNA, the CDR3 is TGTGCCAGCAGCCCAGCGGACTCCAATCAGCCCCAGCATTTT.

V is TRBV7-6 and J is TRBJ2-7; 7 nucleotides align to TRBD1. Germline CDR1 reads SGHVS; CDR2 reads FNYEAQ. V dropped 0 bases and J dropped 6; count of bases not matched to a gene: 8. The CDR3 consists of 15 residues. CDR3 in amino acids: CASSLASTGLAEQYF. CDR3 nucleotide sequence: TGTGCCAGCAGCTTAGCTTCGACAGGGCTCGCCGAGCAGTACTTC.

The rearrangement links TRBV5-3 to TRBJ1-2; D is undetermined. TRBV5-3 is filed as an ORF, its function uncertain. The CDR3 totals 13 residues. The V gene lost 4 bases and the J gene lost 4 bases, with 11 bases spanning the gap. CDR3 sequence: CARSLGKVYGYTF. As DNA, the CDR3 is TGTGCCAGAAGCCTAGGGAAGGTCTATGGCTACACCTTC.